Listed below are T cell receptor beta chains from one sample, sequenced in a study of blood T cell repertoires in COVID-19. The data were produced by immunoSEQ multiplex PCR, yet TCRdb's version contains in-frame clones alone and is incomplete. Of approximately 80,000 clones in the sample, around 85% are singletons; the top ten hold roughly 3%. Sequencing was done on a sample of peripheral blood. These receptors were taken from a woman older than 75 with COVID-19, enrolled during active disease. CDR3s include the opening cysteine and the closing phenylalanine or tryptophan. The D gene is left open where the match is weak. Rows may omit the clone size; those that give it use once, few, many or a size class.

v_gene	abundance	d_gene	j_gene	CDR3aa	CDR3nt
TRBV4-3	-	-	TRBJ1-2	CASSPDRRSGYGYTF	TGCGCCAGCAGCCCCGACAGACGGAGTGGCTATGGCTACACCTTC
TRBV18	once	TRBD1	TRBJ2-7	CASSPLGTAYEQYF	TGTGCCAGCTCACCCCTTGGGACAGCTTACGAGCAGTACTTC
TRBV28	-	-	TRBJ2-7	CATCGTNTYEQYF	TGTGCCACCTGCGGGACGAACACCTACGAGCAGTACTTC
TRBV28	-	TRBD1	TRBJ1-2	CASRLTGDYGYTF	TGTGCCAGCAGACTTACAGGGGACTATGGCTACACCTTC
TRBV18	-	-	TRBJ2-7	CASSPAYEQYF	TGTGCCAGCTCACCCGCCTACGAGCAGTACTTC
TRBV19	-	TRBD2	TRBJ2-1	CASSRREINNEQFF	TGTGCCAGTAGCCGGCGGGAGATAAACAATGAGCAGTTCTTC
TRBV18	-	-	TRBJ2-2	CATTPAQRDTGELFF	TGTGCCACCACTCCAGCCCAACGGGACACCGGGGAGCTGTTTTTT
TRBV19	-	-	TRBJ2-1	CASSMGYAGEQFF	TGTGCCAGTAGTATGGGGTACGCGGGGGAGCAGTTCTTC
TRBV7-2	-	TRBD2	TRBJ2-3	CASSLELAGGDTQYF	TGTGCCAGCAGCTTAGAACTAGCGGGGGGCGATACGCAGTATTTT
TRBV18	-	-	TRBJ2-7	CASSPSMRLPISEQYF	TGTGCCAGCTCACCCTCGATGCGCCTCCCTATCTCTGAGCAGTACTTC
TRBV20-1	-	-	TRBJ2-7	CSASTSYEQYF	TGCAGTGCAAGTACTAGCTACGAGCAGTACTTC
TRBV2	-	TRBD1	TRBJ2-2	CASSEDRGSGTGELFF	TGTGCCAGCAGTGAAGACAGGGGTAGTGGCACCGGGGAGCTGTTTTTT
TRBV21-1	-	-	TRBJ2-5	CASSARGDRYGETQYF	TGTGCCAGCAGCGCAAGGGGGGACAGGTACGGGGAGACCCAGTACTTC
TRBV14	once	-	TRBJ2-3	CASSQGLPTQYF	TGTGCCAGCAGCCAAGGACTCCCTACGCAGTATTTT
TRBV28	-	-	TRBJ2-7	CASSLREQYF	TGTGCCAGCAGTTTACGCGAGCAGTACTTC
TRBV5-4	-	-	TRBJ2-7	CASSLASSYEQYF	TGTGCCAGCAGCTTGGCCTCCTCTTACGAGCAGTACTTC
TRBV19	-	-	TRBJ1-5	CATWSTPYSNQPQHF	TGTGCCACCTGGAGTACCCCTTATAGCAATCAGCCCCAGCATTTT
TRBV27	-	-	TRBJ2-1	CASRPGQLYNEQFF	TGTGCCAGCAGACCAGGACAGCTATACAATGAGCAGTTCTTC
TRBV7-9	few	-	TRBJ1-2	CASRALGEGSNYGYTF	TGTGCCAGCAGGGCACTTGGGGAGGGTTCCAACTATGGCTACACCTTC
TRBV2	-	TRBD2	TRBJ2-5	CASSGTSGTQYF	TGTGCCAGCAGTGGGACTAGTGGGACCCAGTACTTC
TRBV6-5	-	-	TRBJ1-1	CASSYTGGITEAFF	TGTGCCAGCAGTTACACGGGGGGAATCACTGAAGCTTTCTTT
TRBV5-4	-	-	TRBJ2-7	CASSVPAGVNYEQYF	TGTGCCAGCAGCGTACCTGCAGGGGTGAACTACGAGCAGTACTTC
TRBV5-6	-	-	TRBJ1-2	CASSLARRTSGYTF	TGTGCCAGCAGCTTGGCCCGGAGGACGAGCGGCTACACCTTC
TRBV30	-	TRBD1	TRBJ1-6	CAWSVDRASPLHF	TGTGCCTGGAGTGTGGACAGGGCTTCACCCCTCCACTTT
TRBV27	-	TRBD1	TRBJ2-7	CASSFGTGLIYEQYF	TGTGCCAGCAGTTTTGGGACAGGGTTGATCTACGAGCAGTACTTC
TRBV29-1	few	-	TRBJ2-5	CSSAGAQETQYF	TGCAGCTCTGCAGGCGCCCAAGAGACCCAGTACTTC
TRBV4-2	-	TRBD2	TRBJ2-1	CASSQTEGPSGIDNEQFF	TGTGCCAGCAGCCAAACGGAGGGGCCTAGCGGGATTGACAATGAGCAGTTCTTC
TRBV29-1	-	TRBD1	TRBJ1-5	CSVGGTGLNSNQPQHF	TGCAGCGTTGGCGGGACAGGGCTGAATAGCAATCAGCCCCAGCATTTT
TRBV6-2/TRBV6-3	-	-	TRBJ2-5	CASSYGGGHPQETQYF	TGTGCCAGCAGTTACGGCGGGGGCCACCCCCAAGAGACCCAGTACTTC
TRBV11-2	-	TRBD2	TRBJ2-7	CASSLASGRNEQYF	TGTGCCAGCAGCTTGGCTAGCGGGAGAAATGAGCAGTACTTC
TRBV7-9	few	-	TRBJ2-1	CASSLLAGAEQFF	TGTGCCAGCAGCTTGCTGGCGGGGGCTGAGCAGTTCTTC
TRBV6-2/TRBV6-3	-	TRBD1	TRBJ1-5	CASSIRTGGGNQPQHF	TGTGCCAGCAGTATCCGGACAGGGGGCGGCAATCAGCCCCAGCATTTT
TRBV4-1	-	-	TRBJ2-5	CASSRPPGVGEETQYF	TGCGCCAGCAGCCGTCCCCCAGGGGTTGGAGAAGAGACCCAGTACTTC
TRBV7-9	once	-	TRBJ1-2	CASSFEAGRSGYTF	TGTGCCAGCAGCTTTGAGGCAGGGAGGAGTGGCTACACCTTC
TRBV6-2/TRBV6-3	-	TRBD2	TRBJ2-7	CASSLTSGGPWEQYF	TGTGCCAGCAGCCTAACTAGCGGGGGGCCGTGGGAGCAGTACTTC
TRBV24-1	-	-	TRBJ2-7	CATSRPATGEQYF	TGTGCCACCAGTAGGCCGGCAACGGGCGAGCAGTACTTC
TRBV11-2	-	TRBD1	TRBJ2-7	CASSRNWDRVSYEQYF	TGTGCCAGCAGCCGGAACTGGGACAGGGTCTCCTACGAGCAGTACTTC
TRBV9	-	TRBD2	TRBJ2-2	CASSDPLAGSPSNTGELFF	TGTGCCAGCAGCGACCCCCTAGCGGGATCCCCATCAAACACCGGGGAGCTGTTTTTT
TRBV7-8	-	-	TRBJ1-1	CASSLVGAEAFF	TGTGCCAGCAGCTTAGTGGGAGCTGAAGCTTTCTTT
TRBV9	-	-	TRBJ2-5	CASSPRGWQVQETQYF	TGTGCCAGCAGCCCCCGAGGGTGGCAGGTCCAAGAGACCCAGTACTTC
TRBV14	-	-	TRBJ2-7	CAPSGAGKGYEQYF	TGTGCCCCATCAGGAGCAGGGAAAGGTTACGAGCAGTACTTC
TRBV2	-	-	TRBJ2-7	CASTSAYEQYF	TGTGCCAGCACTTCCGCCTACGAGCAGTACTTC
TRBV6-2/TRBV6-3	-	-	TRBJ1-1	CASSIPAGEAFF	TGTGCCAGCAGCATACCGGCGGGAGAAGCTTTCTTT
TRBV2	-	TRBD1	TRBJ1-5	CASSGSGGFQPQHF	TGTGCCAGCAGTGGTTCAGGGGGCTTTCAGCCCCAGCATTTT
TRBV18	-	TRBD2	TRBJ2-3	CASSPSSGGTDTQYF	TGTGCCAGCTCACCAAGTAGCGGGGGCACAGATACGCAGTATTTT
TRBV18	-	-	TRBJ1-3	CASSPTSSPLSGNTIYF	TGTGCCAGCTCACCCACCTCTAGTCCCCTCTCTGGAAACACCATATATTTT
TRBV29-1	-	-	TRBJ1-5	CSVEDRGQPQHF	TGCAGCGTTGAAGATCGGGGTCAGCCCCAGCATTTT
TRBV19	-	-	TRBJ2-5	CATGDIQETQYF	TGTGCCACCGGGGATATACAAGAGACCCAGTACTTC
TRBV9	once	TRBD1	TRBJ1-5	CASSVGQGINQPQHF	TGTGCCAGCAGCGTAGGACAGGGAATAAATCAGCCCCAGCATTTT
TRBV6-5	-	TRBD1	TRBJ2-3	CASSVEQGVVTQYF	TGTGCCAGCAGCGTCGAACAGGGGGTGGTTACGCAGTATTTT
TRBV28	-	-	TRBJ1-1	CASRIAGMQAFF	TGTGCCAGCAGGATCGCAGGGATGCAAGCTTTCTTT
TRBV2	once	-	TRBJ2-5	CASGLARETQYF	TGTGCCAGCGGTTTGGCGCGGGAGACCCAGTACTTC
TRBV19	-	TRBD2	TRBJ2-7	CASRASGRTYEQYF	TGTGCCAGTAGGGCTAGCGGGCGAACCTACGAGCAGTACTTC